This T cell receptor beta chain was recorded in a study of T cell responses to AZD1222 COVID-19 vaccine. Whole-study findings and limits: Without day 14 samples, only post-peak T cell repertoires were studied. Regions 160-218 and 743-854 dominated among vaccine-associated CD4 TCRs spanning spike. Epitopes outside B.1.351 and B.1.1.7 mutated regions reportedly drew nearly half of spike TCRs.

Some second doses came at about 4 weeks and others at about 12 weeks; these were pooled. Here immunoSEQ multiplex PCR was the method, and the copy in TCRdb shows in-frame clones only, minus some. The sample includes approximately 88,000 clones, roughly nine tenths of them seen just once. The CDR3 has 12 residues. The V end was cut by 2 bases, the J end by 7 bases, with 6 bases between. This clone was observed a handful of times. Its matching antigen is unknown. This chain links TRBV12-3 or TRBV12-4 with TRBJ1-5; D not certain. The receptor comes from an adult who received the AZD1222 COVID-19 vaccine. The sequences come from peripheral blood, collected 28 days after the second AZD1222 dose. In nucleotides, the CDR3 is TGTGCCAGCAGTTTAAGGAGACAGCCCCAGCATTTT. This translates into CASSLRRQPQHF.